One sample yielded the 23 T cell receptor beta chains listed below, sequenced in a study of blood T cell repertoires in COVID-19 (dated by TCRdb to between 2020 and 2021). Libraries were constructed by the immunoSEQ multiplex PCR assay. As stored in TCRdb, this immuneACCESS dataset retains in-frame rearrangements with V and J assigned. A fraction of the clones does not appear; measured against another copy, unresolved V genes explain less than half of the discrepancy, and the remainder lacks a known reason. This sample is represented by 230,000 or so clones; about 91% of them were singletons. In total, the top ten clones hold approximately 5% of the sample. The sequenced material came from peripheral blood. These receptors were taken from a woman in her thirties or forties who had recovered from COVID-19.

This chain joins TRBV19 and TRBJ1-2; D is unresolved. The CDR3 has 14 residues. The germline V gene encodes CDR1 LNHDA and CDR2 SQIVND (reference sequence). Between the trimmed V and J ends, which lost 7 bases and 3 bases, there was a span of 15 bases. CDR3 sequence (DNA): TGTGCCAGTACCCCCTCGGGGATTCACTATGGCTACACCTTC. It translates to CASTPSGIHYGYTF.

The J gene is TRBJ1-6, the V gene TRBV30, with unresolved D. The CDR3 totals 13 residues. CDR1 and CDR2 from the germline V gene are GTSNPN and SVGIG (reference sequence). V shed 5 bases and J shed 11 bases, with 16 bases lying between them. The CDR3 DNA reads as TGTGCCTGGCGGGGTGGTGGTAGGACACCCCTCCACTTT. As protein: CAWRGGGRTPLHF.

This clone came up once. The chain couples TRBV7-9 to TRBJ2-7; D possibly corresponds to TRBD1 (6 bases). CDR1 SEHNR and CDR2 FQNEAQ come from the germline V gene (reference sequence). The CDR3 contains 14 residues. Between the trimmed V and J ends, which lost 1 base and 5 bases, there was a span of 12 bases. The CDR3 sequence: CASSLGWGLDEQYV. The DNA for the CDR3 is TGTGCCAGCAGCTTAGGATGGGGGCTGGACGAGCAGTACGTC.

This sequence joins TRBV6-5 and TRBJ2-7, with no clear D. V lost 7 bases and J 6 bases, leaving 19 bases between the germline ends. The CDR3 contains 14 residues. CDR1 and CDR2 (germline): MNHEY, SVGAGI. In nucleotides, the CDR3 is TGTGCCAGCACCCAAGGTTTCCAGCGACCCGAGCAGTACGTC. This translates into CASTQGFQRPEQYV.

The genes are TRBV3-1 (or the pseudogene TRBV3-2) and TRBJ2-7, with 9 bases aligning to TRBD1. The CDR3 consists of 15 residues. Unmatched junction bases numbered 11, after V lost 4 bases and J lost 7 bases. CDR1 is LGHDT, CDR2 YNNKEL, per germline (reference sequence). The CDR3 loop reads CASSLGGQGLIEQYF. As DNA, the CDR3 is TGTGCCAGCAGCCTTGGGGGACAGGGATTGATTGAGCAGTACTTC.

V gene TRBV19 combines with J gene TRBJ1-2; 10 nucleotides line up with TRBD1. V was clipped by 10 bases and J by 2 bases; unmatched bases: 10. Germline values: CDR1 LNHDA, CDR2 SQIVND (reference sequence). The CDR3 extends over 15 amino acids. The CDR3 loop reads CANRNGDRGNYGYTF. CDR3 bases: TGTGCCAATCGAAACGGGGACAGGGGAAACTATGGCTACACCTTC. Looking up the rest from reference TRBV19 and TRBJ1-2 gives the full variable domain: DGGITQSPKYLFRKEGQNVTLSCEQNLNHDAMYWYRQDPGQGLRLIYYSQIVNDFQKGDIAEGYSVSREKKESFPLTVTSAQKNPTAFYLCANRNGDRGNYGYTFGSGTRLTVV.

This clone was found a few times. CDR3 sequence (DNA): TGTGCCAGCAGCATATCACAGGGGGTCAATCAGCCCCAGCATTTT. As protein: CASSISQGVNQPQHF. V gene TRBV6-2 or TRBV6-3 combines with J gene TRBJ1-5, with TRBD1 matching over 8 bases. V lost 6 bases to trimming and J lost 3 bases; unmatched junction nucleotides: 7. This CDR3 has 15 amino acids. Germline CDR1 MNHEY, CDR2 SVGEGT.

V and J are TRBV5-4 and TRBJ2-2, with a weak D call TRBD1 (5 bases). Trimming cost V 4 bases and J 2 bases, with 12 bases left between them. Germline V gives CDR1 SGHNT, CDR2 YYREEE (reference sequence). The length of the CDR3 is 15 residues. The CDR3 nucleotides read TGTGCCAGCAGCATAGGGGAACTCAACACCGGGGAGCTGTTTTTT. This encodes CASSIGELNTGELFF.

CDR3 residues: CASSLGTDNQPQHF. Written as DNA, the CDR3 is TGTGCCAGCAGCTTAGGGACAGACAATCAGCCCCAGCATTTT. The chain uses TRBV13 and TRBJ1-5, with D possibly matching TRBD1 (5 bases). Between the trimmed V and J ends, which lost 0 bases and 3 bases, there was a span of 6 bases. The CDR3 spans 14 residues. CDR1 and CDR2 from the germline V gene are PRHDT and FYEKMQ (reference sequence).

A few counts support this clone. This rearrangement joins TRBV4-3 to TRBJ2-2; 7 bases are a match to TRBD1. Germline CDR1 is LGHNA and CDR2 is YSLEER. This CDR3 contains 15 residues. J lost 3 bases, V lost 1 base, and 2 bases had no gene match. CDR3: CASSQGDSHTGELFF. The CDR3 coding sequence is TGCGCCAGCAGCCAAGGGGACAGCCACACCGGGGAGCTGTTTTTT.

The chain is built from TRBV9 and TRBJ1-2; D gene uncertain. Deletions cut 0 bases from V and 4 bases from J, with 4 bases between. The CDR3 length is 12 residues. Germline assignment: CDR1 SGDLS and CDR2 YYNGEE. The CDR3 coding sequence is TGTGCCAGCAGCGTAGCCGGCTATGGCTACACCTTC. Amino acids: CASSVAGYGYTF. Based on the CDR3 plus reference TRBV9 and TRBJ1-2, the full variable domain is DSGVTQTPKHLITATGQRVTLRCSPRSGDLSVYWYQQSLDQGLQFLIQYYNGEERAKGNILERFSAQQFPDLHSELNLSSLELGDSALYFCASSVAGYGYTFGSGTRLTVV.

The chain links TRBV2 to TRBJ1-2, with D tentatively TRBD1 (5 bases). The V end lost 7 bases, the J end lost 7 bases, and 16 bases lay between the germline ends. CDR1 and CDR2 from the germline V gene are SNHLY and FYNNEI. This CDR3 spans 13 amino acids. This chain's CDR3 is CASIDRAQGGYTF. Written as DNA, the CDR3 is TGTGCCAGCATCGACCGGGCCCAGGGTGGCTACACCTTC.

The genes are TRBV2 and TRBJ2-7; 10 nucleotides line up with TRBD1. The J segment lost 3 bases and the V segment lost 6 bases, leaving 11 bases of the junction unmatched. The CDR3 runs 16 residues. Germline-derived CDR1 and CDR2 are SNHLY and FYNNEI. This CDR3 reads CASSTLGWDRGYEQYF. CDR3 coding DNA: TGTGCCAGCAGCACACTTGGATGGGACAGGGGCTACGAGCAGTACTTC.

V and J are TRBV19 and TRBJ1-3, with TRBD1 matching 8 bases. The CDR3 consists of 14 residues. The J segment lost 1 base and the V segment lost 6 bases, leaving 2 bases of the junction unmatched. Germline CDR1 LNHDA, CDR2 SQIVND (reference sequence). The CDR3 spells CASSRTGSGNTIYF. CDR3 nucleotides: TGTGCCAGTAGCCGGACAGGGTCTGGAAACACCATATATTTT.

The V gene is TRBV5-6, the J gene TRBJ2-3; D is possibly TRBD2 (6 bases). The CDR3 has 17 residues. The germline gives CDR1 SGHDT, CDR2 YYEEEE. V was clipped by 6 bases and J by 4 bases, with 24 bases between them. Here the CDR3 DNA reads TGTGCCAGCACCCAGAGGGGACGGGACTGGCCCCCAGATACGCAGTATTTT. Its protein product is CASTQRGRDWPPDTQYF.

CDR3 loop: CSVDSGSTDTQYF. DNA for the CDR3: TGCAGCGTTGACAGCGGGAGCACAGATACGCAGTATTTT. This rearrangement joins TRBV29-1 to TRBJ2-3, with a weak D call TRBD2 (6 bases). The germline V gene encodes CDR1 SQVTM and CDR2 ANQGSEA. V was trimmed by 3 bases and J by 0 bases, leaving 7 bases between them. The CDR3 is made up of 13 amino acids.

This clone occurred a few times. This chain connects TRBV4-2 to TRBJ2-3, with 15 nucleotides matching TRBD2. Germline values: CDR1 LGHNA, CDR2 YNFKEQ. Unmatched junction bases numbered 4, after V lost 0 bases and J lost 0 bases. There are 19 residues in the CDR3. Written as DNA, the CDR3 is TGTGCCAGCAGCCAAGATTGGACTAGCGGGGGGGGAAGCACAGATACGCAGTATTTT. As protein: CASSQDWTSGGGSTDTQYF.

The chain carries TRBV19 and TRBJ1-6; TRBD1 aligns across 7 bases. V lost 8 bases, J lost 9 bases, and 10 bases stayed unmatched. This CDR3 has 14 amino acids. Germline CDR1 is LNHDA and CDR2 is SQIVND (reference sequence). The CDR3 is CASAQTGATSPLHF. The CDR3 DNA reads TGTGCCAGTGCACAAACAGGGGCTACTTCACCCCTCCACTTT.

This clone was detected a few times. V usage is TRBV2 and J usage is TRBJ2-1; possibly TRBD1 for D (6 bases). Looked up from germline, CDR1 is SNHLY and CDR2 is FYNNEI. The CDR3 length is 13 residues. V lost 5 bases, J lost 9 bases, and 14 bases lay in between. The CDR3 sequence is CASSPGQFGEQFF. In DNA, the CDR3 is TGTGCCAGCAGTCCAGGACAGTTTGGTGAGCAGTTCTTC. Based on the CDR3 plus reference TRBV2 and TRBJ2-1, the full variable domain is EPEVTQTPSHQVTQMGQEVILRCVPISNHLYFYWYRQILGQKVEFLVSFYNNEISEKSEIFDDQFSVERPDGSNFTLKIRSTKLEDSAMYFCASSPGQFGEQFFGPGTRLTVL.

The J gene is TRBJ1-6, the V gene TRBV25-1, with 9 bases matching TRBD1. CDR3 size: 15 residues. V was clipped by 4 bases and J by 10 bases; unmatched bases: 8. Germline V gene data show CDR1 as MGHDK and CDR2 as SYGVNS. In nucleotides, the CDR3 is TGTGCCAGCAGTGGGGGGGGACAGGGAGGATCACCCCTCCACTTT. Its translation: CASSGGGQGGSPLHF.

This rearrangement joins TRBV27 to TRBJ2-3; D ambiguous. Deletions cut 0 bases from V and 3 bases from J, with 7 bases between. Germline CDR1 and CDR2: MNHEY and SMNVEV (reference sequence). CDR3 size: 14 residues. CDR3 coding DNA: TGTGCCAGCAGTTTATCTCCCCTTACAGATACGCAGTATTTT. It translates to CASSLSPLTDTQYF.

The V gene is TRBV30, the J gene TRBJ2-4; possibly TRBD1 for D (8 bases). V shed 8 bases and J shed 6 bases, with 23 bases lying between them. Per germline, CDR1 GTSNPN and CDR2 SVGIG (reference sequence). The CDR3 runs 15 residues. CDR3 nucleotides: TGTGCCGGCTTAACAGGGGGAGGGGGCTCAAACATTCAGTACTTC. Translated: CAGLTGGGGSNIQYF.

The V and J genes are TRBV28 and TRBJ1-1, with a possible D match to TRBD1 (6 bases). The CDR3 consists of 14 residues. Germline lookup yields CDR1 MDHEN and CDR2 SYDVKM. V was cut by 1 base and J by 8 bases, with 14 bases left in between. The DNA for the CDR3 is TGTGCCAGCAGTTTATCGTTCGGGACATCCGAAGCTTTCTTT. Its translation is CASSLSFGTSEAFF.